These 26 T cell receptor beta chains were sequenced from one sample in a study of blood T cell repertoires in COVID-19. Only in-frame clones appear in the TCRdb table, and some are missing; sequencing was by immunoSEQ multiplex PCR. The sample yields around 270,000 clones, about 83% seen once. The sequencing input was peripheral blood. These receptors all stem from a woman between 40 and 50 years old who had recovered from COVID-19.

This clone was observed once. V is TRBV6-6 and J is TRBJ1-4, with D possibly matching TRBD1 (6 bases). V shed 2 bases and J shed 4 bases, with 11 bases lying between them. Germline V CDR1 and CDR2: MNHNY, SVGAGI (reference sequence). This CDR3 has 15 residues. The CDR3: CASSYPGRGNEKLFF. The CDR3 DNA reads TGTGCCAGCAGTTACCCCGGCAGGGGTAATGAAAAACTGTTTTTT.

To note about this clone: In the same sample, other DNA sequences code for this CDR3. V and J are TRBV15 and TRBJ1-4; TRBD1 is a possible D gene (6 bases). Germline CDR1 LNHNV, CDR2 YYDKDF (reference sequence). V shed 3 bases and J shed 3 bases, with 8 bases lying between them. The CDR3 consists of 14 residues. The CDR3: CATSRDRANEKLFF. DNA for the CDR3: TGTGCCACCAGCAGGGACAGAGCTAATGAAAAACTGTTTTTT.

This chain joins TRBV6-1 and TRBJ1-4; no reliable D call. CDR1 and CDR2 from the germline V gene are MNHNS and SASEGT. Trimming cost V 2 bases and J 0 bases, with 16 bases left between them. This CDR3 region has 18 residues. The DNA for the CDR3 is TGTGCCAGCAGTGAAAATTCTATAGGGAGGGCAACTAATGAAAAACTGTTTTTT. Residues: CASSENSIGRATNEKLFF.

The chain is built from TRBV7-9 and TRBJ2-7; maybe TRBD1 (6 bases). Trimming removed 4 bases at V and 2 bases at J, with 9 bases between. CDR3 size: 13 residues. The germline gives CDR1 SEHNR, CDR2 FQNEAQ (reference sequence). CDR3 protein: CASSSQGTYEQYF. The DNA of the CDR3 is TGTGCCAGCAGCTCACAGGGAACCTACGAGCAGTACTTC.

J is TRBJ1-1 and V is TRBV24-1, with D tentatively TRBD1 (6 bases). Trimming stripped 7 bases from V and 6 bases from J, with 14 bases between. This CDR3 has 13 amino acids. Germline CDR1 is KGHDR and CDR2 is SFDVKD. CDR3 region: CATSERGSAEAFF. The CDR3 region has the DNA TGTGCCACCAGCGAAAGGGGGAGCGCTGAAGCTTTCTTT.

The rearrangement uses TRBV7-6 and TRBJ1-1; weak D call: TRBD1 (5 bases). Per the germline V gene, CDR1 is SGHVS and CDR2 is FNYEAQ. CDR3 length: 15 amino acids. V lost 3 bases and J 1 base, leaving 12 bases between the germline ends. CDR3 bases: TGTGCCAGCAGCTTGCGGCCGGGGGAGAACACTGAAGCTTTCTTT. Translated, it gives CASSLRPGENTEAFF.

The chain links TRBV6-5 to TRBJ2-5, with D perhaps TRBD1 (6 bases). The V gene's germline CDR1 is MNHEY and CDR2 SVGAGI. The CDR3 runs to 15 residues. The V end was cut by 2 bases, the J end by 4 bases, with 14 bases between. The CDR3 DNA sequence: TGTGCCAGCAGTTACCGGGACATCCCTGTAGAGACCCAGTACTTC. It translates to CASSYRDIPVETQYF.

The table lists this clone with a count of one. This sequence joins TRBV5-5 and TRBJ2-5, with TRBD2 as a possible D gene (6 bases). CDR3 length: 14 amino acids. Per germline, CDR1 SGHKS and CDR2 YYEKEE (reference sequence). V lost 4 bases, J lost 3 bases, and 13 bases lay in between. The CDR3 is CASSPYGGKETQYF. The CDR3 DNA reads as TGTGCCAGCAGCCCTTATGGGGGGAAAGAGACCCAGTACTTC.

V is TRBV6-5 and J is TRBJ2-1, with D perhaps matching TRBD1 (5 bases). CDR3 length: 13 residues. Per the germline V gene, CDR1 is MNHEY and CDR2 is SVGAGI. CDR3 DNA sequence: TGTGCGGTAGGACACTCCAAGGTCGATGAGCAGTTCTTC. This sequence encodes CAVGHSKVDEQFF.

The chain has TRBV6-5 and TRBJ1-1; TRBD1 agrees at 7 bases. The germline gives CDR1 MNHEY, CDR2 SVGAGI. V lost 6 bases, J lost 8 bases, and 6 bases stayed unmatched. The CDR3 extends over 12 amino acids. In DNA, the CDR3 is TGTGCCAGCAGAAATGACAGGGCAGAAGCTTTCTTT. This codes for CASRNDRAEAFF.

The chain uses TRBV3-1 (or the pseudogene TRBV3-2) and TRBJ2-5; TRBD2 agrees at 7 bases. The CDR3 has 15 residues. CDR1 is LGHDT, CDR2 YNNKEL, per germline (reference sequence). V dropped 2 bases and J dropped 5; count of bases not matched to a gene: 8. In DNA form, the CDR3 reads TGTGCCAGCAGCCAACCGGCTAGCGGTGCGGAGACCCAGTACTTC. As protein: CASSQPASGAETQYF.

The rearrangement links TRBV6-5 to TRBJ1-1, with D tentatively TRBD1 (6 bases). Germline CDR1 reads MNHEY; CDR2 reads SVGAGI. The CDR3 has 15 amino acids. Trimming took 4 bases from V and 0 from J, leaving 12 bases between them. The CDR3 DNA is TGTGCCAGCAGTTGGGGGACACTTATGAACACTGAAGCTTTCTTT. This codes for CASSWGTLMNTEAFF.

About this clone itself: The same CDR3 can be traced to other DNA sequences in this sample. The rearrangement joins TRBV12-3 or TRBV12-4 to TRBJ1-3, with 7 nucleotides matching TRBD1. V lost 5 bases, J lost 4 bases, and 2 bases stayed unmatched. The CDR3 totals 13 residues. The CDR3, as DNA: TGTGCCAGCAGTCTGGACAGGGGAAACACCATATATTTT. This encodes CASSLDRGNTIYF.

V and J are TRBV5-1 and TRBJ2-1; possible D gene TRBD2, 5 bases. The CDR3 covers 15 residues. Looked up from germline, CDR1 is SGHRS and CDR2 is YFSETQ. The V gene lost 5 bases and the J gene lost 11 bases, with 23 bases spanning the gap. In DNA form, the CDR3 reads TGCGCCAGCAGTTTTAATACGCCCCGGGGAACCAAGCAGTTCTTC. It encodes CASSFNTPRGTKQFF.

The count of this clone is one. A read error may produce the germline difference seen at one junction end. The V gene is TRBV20-1, the J gene TRBJ1-1; D call uncertain. The CDR3 has 10 residues. Per the germline V gene, CDR1 is DFQATT and CDR2 is SNEGSKA (reference sequence). In nucleotides, the CDR3 is TGCAGTGCCGTGAAGGCCTGGGTCGGGTTT. Amino acid sequence: CSAVKAWVGF.

V is TRBV6-6 and J is TRBJ2-7; D possibly corresponds to TRBD1 (6 bases). V was pared by 5 bases and J by 2 bases, with 10 bases between. This CDR3 has 13 residues. In germline, CDR1 is MNHNY, CDR2 SVGAGI (reference sequence). CDR3: CASSPRDTYEQYF. In DNA, the CDR3 is TGTGCCAGCAGTCCCCGGGACACCTACGAGCAGTACTTC.

In DNA, the CDR3 is TGTGCCAGCAGCGGCGACAGCTCTGGAAACACCATATATTTT. It translates to CASSGDSSGNTIYF. The chain couples TRBV9 to TRBJ1-3; D is perhaps TRBD1 (5 bases). V was trimmed by 3 bases and J by 0 bases, leaving 7 bases between them. Germline CDR1 is SGDLS and CDR2 is YYNGEE. The CDR3 contains 14 residues. Complete variable domain (other parts from reference TRBV9 and TRBJ1-3): DSGVTQTPKHLITATGQRVTLRCSPRSGDLSVYWYQQSLDQGLQFLIQYYNGEERAKGNILERFSAQQFPDLHSELNLSSLELGDSALYFCASSGDSSGNTIYFGEGSWLTVV.

The V and J genes are TRBV28 and TRBJ1-2, with a weak D call TRBD1 (6 bases). Trimming stripped 7 bases from V and 5 bases from J, with 14 bases between. This CDR3 is 13 amino acids long. Germline V CDR1 and CDR2: MDHEN, SYDVKM. The DNA of the CDR3 is TGTGCCAGCATGATCGCTAGGGGGTATGGCTACACCTTC. Translating it yields CASMIARGYGYTF.

The rearrangement joins TRBV4-2 to TRBJ2-7; 8 bases fit TRBD2. There are 15 residues in the CDR3. Germline V lookup: CDR1 LGHNA, CDR2 YNFKEQ. Trimming took 0 bases from V and 3 from J; bases not matched to a gene: 4. This CDR3 reads CASSQDLAGSYEQYF. The CDR3 region has the DNA TGTGCCAGCAGCCAAGATTTAGCGGGGAGCTACGAGCAGTACTTC.

J is TRBJ1-5 and V is TRBV19, with D hard to call. Trimming took 10 bases from V and 4 from J, leaving 17 bases between them. The CDR3 is 14 residues long. Looked up from germline, CDR1 is LNHDA and CDR2 is SQIVND (reference sequence). CDR3 protein: CATGRLGGNQPQHF. CDR3 in DNA: TGTGCCACCGGCCGGTTGGGAGGGAATCAGCCCCAGCATTTT.

This chain uses TRBV11-3 with TRBJ2-7; a weak D match, TRBD1 (5 bases). This CDR3 comprises 13 residues. V shed 2 bases and J shed 2 bases, with 7 bases lying between them. Germline CDR1 is SGHNT and CDR2 is YENEEA. Here the CDR3 DNA reads TGTGCCAGCAGCTTACGACAGACCTACGAGCAGTACTTC. Protein product: CASSLRQTYEQYF. The variable domain in full, completed from reference TRBV11-3 and TRBJ2-7, reads EAGVVQSPRYKIIEKKQPVAFWCNPISGHNTLYWYLQNLGQGPELLIRYENEEAVDDSQLPKDRFSAERLKGVDSTLKIQPAELGDSAVYLCASSLRQTYEQYFGPGTRLTVT.

The chain is built from TRBV28 and TRBJ2-3, with 13 bases that match TRBD2. The CDR3 has 16 amino acids. J gave up 2 bases and V 5 bases, and 4 bases lay outside the gene matches. Per the germline V gene, CDR1 is MDHEN and CDR2 is SYDVKM. CDR3 residues: CASSSTSGGVTDTQYF. The CDR3 nucleotides read TGTGCCAGCAGTAGTACTAGCGGGGGGGTCACAGATACGCAGTATTTT.

The chain couples TRBV5-1 to TRBJ1-2, with D tentatively TRBD1 (5 bases). The CDR3 runs to 16 residues. Germline CDR1 SGHRS, CDR2 YFSETQ. Trimming left V 2 bases short and J 6 bases short, with 20 bases between. CDR3 bases: TGCGCCAGCAGCTTTTCCTATGACAGAGAGGACAATGGCTACACCTTC. Translated, it gives CASSFSYDREDNGYTF.

The chain combines TRBV5-5 with TRBJ1-2, with D uncertain. This CDR3 is built from 13 residues. CDR1 is SGHKS and CDR2 is YYEKEE in the germline V gene (reference sequence). The V and J ends lost 1 base and 4 bases respectively, with 8 bases between them. CDR3 sequence reads: CASSLWQIYGYTF. CDR3 nucleotides: TGTGCCAGCAGCTTGTGGCAGATCTATGGCTACACCTTC.

V gene TRBV18 combines with J gene TRBJ1-1; D gene ambiguous. Trimming removed 5 bases from V and 1 base from J, with 8 bases in between. The germline CDR1 and CDR2 sequences are KGHSH and LQKENI. This CDR3 spans 13 amino acids. The DNA for the CDR3 is TGTGCCAGCTCAGCCGGGGAGAACACTGAAGCTTTCTTT. It encodes CASSAGENTEAFF.

This clone was counted a few times. The V and J genes are TRBV29-1 and TRBJ2-1, with TRBD1 identical over 8 bases. V lost 7 bases, J lost 3 bases, and 8 bases stayed unmatched. The CDR3 loop spans 14 amino acids. Germline assignment: CDR1 SQVTM and CDR2 ANQGSEA. The CDR3 sequence: CSAKQGVDYNEQFF. CDR3 nucleotides: TGCAGCGCCAAACAGGGGGTTGACTACAATGAGCAGTTCTTC.